These T cell receptor beta chains were read from a single sample in a study of early T cells in non-severe SARS-CoV-2 infection. TCRdb independently ran MiXCR on the 5' RACE reads; one entry per CDR3 protein. The sample includes 55,000 to 65,000 distinct CDR3 sequences, roughly 16% of them seen just once. This sample comprised whole blood, obtained at baseline. The receptors shown here come from an adult who was a healthcare worker with PCR-confirmed SARS-CoV-2 infection or an uninfected control (not recorded which). Both conserved end residues are part of each CDR3. Fields, in order: D gene, clone size, V gene, J gene, CDR3 DNA, CDR3 protein. The D gene is left open where the match is weak. The size entry is marked missing in some rows and otherwise reads once, few, many or a size class.

>NA|few|TRBV12-3/TRBV12-4|TRBJ2-3
TGTGCCAGCAGTTTAGCGCAGGGTGTCGATACGCAGTATTTT
CASSLAQGVDTQYF
>NA|NA|TRBV12-3/TRBV12-4|TRBJ2-7
TGTGCCAGCAGTTTAGACCGTCTCGAGCAGTACTTC
CASSLDRLEQYF
>NA|NA|TRBV7-9|TRBJ2-1
TGTGCCAGCAGCCCGGGGGGCTGGGAGCAGTTCTTC
CASSPGGWEQFF
>NA|few|TRBV11-2|TRBJ2-3
TGTGCCAGCAGCGAGGGACGTACTTATACGCAGTATTTT
CASSEGRTYTQYF
>NA|few|TRBV11-2|TRBJ2-2
TGTGCCAGCAGCTTATTTGTCACCGGGGAGCTGTTTTTT
CASSLFVTGELFF
>NA|NA|TRBV7-2|TRBJ2-3
TGTGCCAGCAGCTTAGGTGAAGTAGATACGCAGTATTTT
CASSLGEVDTQYF
>NA|NA|TRBV20-1|TRBJ1-1
TGCAGTGCTAGAGATTTGGTCAGGGGAATAAACACTGAAGCTTTCTTT
CSARDLVRGINTEAFF
>NA|few|TRBV5-5|TRBJ1-3
TGTGCCAGCAGCTTGACAGGTGGAGAGGCTGGAAACACCATATATTTT
CASSLTGGEAGNTIYF
>NA|NA|TRBV1|TRBJ2-3
TGCACCAGCAGCGAGTCAGATACGCAGTATTTT
CTSSESDTQYF
>NA|many|TRBV18|TRBJ2-2
TGTGCCAGCTCACCCCCAGCGGGTATGACCCCCGGGGAGCTGTTTTTT
CASSPPAGMTPGELFF
>TRBD1|many|TRBV7-2|TRBJ1-1
TGTGCCAGCAGCTTAGTCGGGACAGGGGAAACTGAAGCTTTCTTT
CASSLVGTGETEAFF
>TRBD2|NA|TRBV10-2|TRBJ2-3
TGCGCCAGCAGTGACTCTAGCGGGGTCGCAGATACGCAGTATTTT
CASSDSSGVADTQYF
>TRBD1|NA|TRBV29-1|TRBJ2-5
TGCAGCGAGAGGGGACAGGGGGAGACCCAGTACTTC
CSERGQGETQYF
>NA|medium-sized|TRBV9|TRBJ1-1
TGTGCCAGCAGCGTAGATCAGTCGGACATGGAAGCTTTCTTT
CASSVDQSDMEAFF
>NA|NA|TRBV4-2|TRBJ1-5
NA
CASSPSVAGGANQPQHF
>NA|NA|TRBV5-1|TRBJ1-1
TGCGCCAGCAGCTCATCAGGCCGGGTTGGTTTCACTGAAGCTTTCTTT
CASSSSGRVGFTEAFF
>NA|NA|TRBV10-3|TRBJ2-1
TGTGCCATCAGGGCGGACACCAACAATGAGCAGTTCTTC
CAIRADTNNEQFF
>NA|NA|TRBV21-1|TRBJ1-2
TGTGCCAGCAGCCCCGGGACAGGGGATGGCTACACCTTC
CASSPGTGDGYTF
>TRBD1|NA|TRBV2|TRBJ2-3
TGTGCCAGCGGTCGGGCAGGGGGAGATACGCAGTATTTT
CASGRAGGDTQYF
>TRBD1|NA|TRBV20-1|TRBJ2-3
TGCAGTGCGGGGCGGGACAGGGGGGTAGATACGCAGTATTTT
CSAGRDRGVDTQYF
>TRBD1|few|TRBV7-3|TRBJ2-2
TGTGCCAGCAGCTTTTCCCCGGGACAGGGGGCTTCGAACACCGGGGAGCTGTTTTTT
CASSFSPGQGASNTGELFF
>NA|NA|TRBV10-3|TRBJ2-1
TGTGCCGGCTCGGGAGGCGGGGGCCCCTACAATGAGCAGTTCTTC
CAGSGGGGPYNEQFF
>NA|few|TRBV27|TRBJ2-7
TGTGCCAGCAGACTGGACATTGCTTCCTACGAGCAGTACTTC
CASRLDIASYEQYF
>NA|few|TRBV5-1|TRBJ2-7
TGCGCCAGCAGCCCATTACTCCCTGGTGACGAGCAGTACTTC
CASSPLLPGDEQYF
>NA|NA|TRBV27|TRBJ2-2
TGTGCCAGCAGTTTATTCCCGGGACCTGCCGGGGAGCTGTTTTTT
CASSLFPGPAGELFF
>NA|few|TRBV30|TRBJ2-1
TGTGCCTGGAGCCTGAATAATGAGCAGTTCTTC
CAWSLNNEQFF
>NA|NA|TRBV19|TRBJ2-2
TGTGCCAGTAGTATCGGGCACACCGGGGAGCTGTTTTTT
CASSIGHTGELFF
>TRBD1|NA|TRBV7-2|TRBJ1-2
TGTGCCAGCAGCCCCGGGACAGAATACTATGGCTACACCTTC
CASSPGTEYYGYTF
>NA|NA|TRBV10-3|TRBJ2-3
TGTGCCATCAGTGTAGGAGGGATAGATACGCAGTATTTT
CAISVGGIDTQYF
>NA|few|TRBV30|TRBJ2-2
TGTGCCTGGAGTAGGGGAGGGAACACCGGGGAGCTGTTTTTT
CAWSRGGNTGELFF
>NA|many|TRBV29-1|TRBJ2-7
TGCAGCGTTACCCGCGGCTACGAGCAGTACTTC
CSVTRGYEQYF
>TRBD1|NA|TRBV28|TRBJ2-7
TGTGCCAGCAGTCCGCCGGGACAGCTTTACGAGCAGTACTTC
CASSPPGQLYEQYF
>NA|NA|TRBV4-2|TRBJ2-7
TGTGCCAGCAGCCAAGCTCCTCCGGGGGAGCAGTACTTC
CASSQAPPGEQYF
>TRBD2|few|TRBV10-3|TRBJ2-7
TGTGCCATCAGGGTAGCGGGAGGGCCTTACGAGCAGTACTTC
CAIRVAGGPYEQYF
>NA|NA|TRBV5-5|TRBJ2-2
TGTGCCAGCAGCTACCGAGACCTGGGGGGCACCGGGGAGCTGTTTTTT
CASSYRDLGGTGELFF
>TRBD1|many|TRBV20-1|TRBJ1-2
TGCAGTGGGGGAGGGGGCGACTATGGCTACACCTTC
CSGGGGDYGYTF
>NA|NA|TRBV19|TRBJ2-4
TGTGCCAGTTCTGTCTGGGGTTCCCCCAAAAACATTCAGTACTTC
CASSVWGSPKNIQYF
>NA|many|TRBV28|TRBJ1-2
TGTGCCAGCAGGACCGGGACGGATTATGGCTACACCTTC
CASRTGTDYGYTF
>NA|few|TRBV12-3/TRBV12-4|TRBJ2-3
TGTGCCAGCAGCCCGGACGCCTACACAGATACGCAGTATTTT
CASSPDAYTDTQYF
>TRBD1|NA|TRBV6-6|TRBJ1-5
TGTGCCAGCACCCTCGACAGGGGAGGCAATCAGCCCCAGCATTTT
CASTLDRGGNQPQHF
>NA|few|TRBV27|TRBJ2-2
TGTGCCAGCAGTTTCCGACTAGCCGGGGAGCTGTTTTTT
CASSFRLAGELFF
>NA|many|TRBV20-1|TRBJ2-7
TGCAGTGCTAGATTCGGCAGGGAAGCCTACGAGCAGTACTTC
CSARFGREAYEQYF
>NA|few|TRBV5-1|TRBJ1-1
TGCGCCAGCAGCTTGCCAGCGATGAACACTGAAGCTTTCTTT
CASSLPAMNTEAFF
>TRBD1|NA|TRBV6-1|TRBJ2-5
TGTGCCAGCAGTGAAGTAGGGACAGTACGAGAGACCCAGTACTTC
CASSEVGTVRETQYF
>TRBD1|NA|TRBV12-3/TRBV12-4|TRBJ2-7
TGTGCCAGCAGTCACTCCGGGACAGGGGGGAGCTCCTACGAGCAGTACTTC
CASSHSGTGGSSYEQYF
>NA|NA|TRBV28|TRBJ2-2
TGTGCCACCTCAGCGGAGAACACCGGGGAGCTGTTTTTT
CATSAENTGELFF
>NA|NA|TRBV15|TRBJ1-1
TGTGCCACCAGCAGAGACTGGAGGGGTTCTAACACTGAAGCTTTCTTT
CATSRDWRGSNTEAFF
>TRBD1|few|TRBV7-6|TRBJ2-3
TGTGCCAGCAGCCGAACAGGGGCGAGCACAGATACGCAGTATTTT
CASSRTGASTDTQYF
>TRBD1|few|TRBV28|TRBJ1-1
TGTGCCAGCAGAACTTGGACAGGGGAGAGGACTGAAGCTTTCTTT
CASRTWTGERTEAFF
>TRBD1|NA|TRBV28|TRBJ1-5
TGTGCCAGCAGTCCGGACAGGGGAAGCAATCAGCCCCAGCATTTT
CASSPDRGSNQPQHF
>TRBD1|NA|TRBV6-5|TRBJ1-2
TGTGCCAGCAGTTCGCGGGACAGGGATGGCTATGGCTACACCTTC
CASSSRDRDGYGYTF
>TRBD1|NA|TRBV4-2|TRBJ2-7
TGTGCCAGCAGCCAAGATAGGGGCAGGGGGAAAGTAGAGCAGTACTTC
CASSQDRGRGKVEQYF
>NA|NA|TRBV25-1|TRBJ2-1
TGTGCCAGCAGTGCAGACCAAGGCGATGAGCAGTTCTTC
CASSADQGDEQFF
>TRBD1|many|TRBV12-3/TRBV12-4|TRBJ2-1
TGTGCCAGCAGTTCCCCGGGGGACAGGGGGCAAAATGAGCAGTTCTTC
CASSSPGDRGQNEQFF
>TRBD1|NA|TRBV5-1|TRBJ1-1
TGCGCCAGCAGCTGGGGGACAGGGGGCACTGAAGCTTTCTTT
CASSWGTGGTEAFF
>TRBD1|NA|TRBV7-6|TRBJ1-2
TGTGCCAGCAGCTTAACAGGGGGCGCGGATGGCTACACCTTC
CASSLTGGADGYTF
>TRBD1|few|TRBV5-1|TRBJ2-2
TGCGCCAGCAGCACAGGGGAAATCGGGGAGCTGTTTTTT
CASSTGEIGELFF
>NA|few|TRBV5-5|TRBJ1-2
TGTGCCAGCAGCTGGAAAGGGGACTATGGCTACACCTTC
CASSWKGDYGYTF
>NA|few|TRBV29-1|TRBJ2-3
TGCAGCGTCGAGGGGGACATAAGCACAGATACGCAGTATTTT
CSVEGDISTDTQYF
>NA|NA|TRBV19|TRBJ2-3
TGTGCCAGTAGTATCGAGACGTTCCGGGATACGCAGTATTTT
CASSIETFRDTQYF